This entry lists 12 T cell receptor beta chains sequenced from one sample in a study of T-cell reconstitution after alpha-beta-depleted transplantation in children. Unique molecular identifiers were used to barcode this TCRbeta library. From the PCR reads, TCRdb called clonotypes with MiXCR, one entry per CDR3 protein. The sample lists a few hundred thousand distinct CDR3 sequences; roughly 26% were seen once. The sequencing used PBMCs, collected before TCRalphabeta/CD19-depleted stem cell transplant. The receptors stem from a girl aged 2 to 9 with Fanconi anemia, due to receive a stem cell transplant.

This clonotype has a handful of counts. This chain connects TRBV29-1 to TRBJ2-1, with 16 positions matching TRBD2. Trimming cost V 4 bases and J 5 bases; bases outside gene matches: 8. The CDR3 contains 17 residues. Germline CDR1 and CDR2: SQVTM and ANQGSEA. The CDR3 nucleotides are TGCAGCGTTGCTGGGACTAGCGGGGGGGCGTGGGACAATGAGCAGTTCTTC. It is translated as CSVAGTSGGAWDNEQFF.

This clonotype was observed at least ten times. V usage is TRBV5-5 and J usage is TRBJ2-5, with 7 nucleotides matching TRBD2. The germline V gene has CDR1 SGHKS and CDR2 YYEKEE (reference sequence). The CDR3 contains 13 residues. V shed 4 bases and J 3 bases; nucleotides not matched to a gene: 3. In DNA, the CDR3 is TGTGCCAGCAGCCGGACTAGAGAAGAGACCCAGTACTTC. Translated: CASSRTREETQYF.

The sample holds many counts of this clonotype. The genes are TRBV20-1 and TRBJ2-7, with D maybe TRBD1 (6 bases). V lost 0 bases, J lost 2 bases, and 14 bases lay in between. Germline CDR1 reads DFQATT; CDR2 reads SNEGSKA (reference sequence). There are 15 residues in the CDR3. The CDR3 DNA sequence: TGCAGTGCTAGAGATGGTTTGGACAGTCCCTACGAGCAGTACTTC. Translated: CSARDGLDSPYEQYF.

The chain uses TRBV11-2 and TRBJ2-5; 9 bases line up with TRBD2. J lost 3 bases, V lost 1 base, and 3 bases had no gene match. This CDR3 has 15 amino acids. CDR1 and CDR2 (germline): SGHAT, FQNNGV. This CDR3 reads CASSLGGGVEETQYF. In DNA, the CDR3 is TGTGCCAGCAGCTTAGGCGGGGGGGTGGAAGAGACCCAGTACTTC.

The chain employs TRBV10-3 and TRBJ2-5; 10 nucleotides line up with TRBD2. Germline values: CDR1 ENHRY, CDR2 SYGVKD. V lost 2 bases and J lost 3; bases outside the gene matches: 6. The CDR3 has 16 amino acids. The CDR3 here is CAISEIGLADEETQYF. DNA for the CDR3: TGTGCCATCAGTGAGATAGGACTAGCGGATGAAGAGACCCAGTACTTC.

This clonotype appeared many times. V is TRBV5-1 and J is TRBJ1-1, with a weak D call TRBD1 (5 bases). The germline V gene has CDR1 SGHRS and CDR2 YFSETQ. V lost 2 bases and J 1 base, leaving 12 bases between the germline ends. This CDR3 is 15 amino acids long. The CDR3 nucleotides read TGCGCCAGCAGCTTTGCAGGGATGGAGAACACTGAAGCTTTCTTT. Protein: CASSFAGMENTEAFF.

At least ten counts were recorded for this clonotype. The CDR3 region has the DNA TGTGCCACTCAACTAGCGGGGGGCCCCTACGAGCAGTACTTC. It translates to CATQLAGGPYEQYF. The chain employs TRBV10-3 and TRBJ2-7; 12 nucleotides line up with TRBD2. The CDR3 is 14 amino acids. The V gene's germline CDR1 is ENHRY and CDR2 SYGVKD. Trimming at V came to 10 bases and at J to 2 bases, leaving 6 bases not matched to a gene.

There are many counts of this clonotype. V usage is TRBV29-1 and J usage is TRBJ1-2; 10 nucleotides align to TRBD1. V shed 3 bases and J 5 bases; nucleotides not matched to a gene: 0. Looked up from germline, CDR1 is SQVTM and CDR2 is ANQGSEA. The CDR3 has 12 amino acids. The CDR3 region is CSVEDRGYGYTF. CDR3 coding DNA: TGCAGCGTTGAGGACAGGGGGTATGGCTACACCTTC.

This clonotype showed up many times. The J gene is TRBJ1-2, the V gene TRBV25-1, with TRBD1 as a possible D gene (5 bases). This CDR3 contains 15 residues. Germline CDR1 MGHDK, CDR2 SYGVNS. V was clipped by 0 bases and J by 6 bases, with 14 bases between them. CDR3 DNA: TGTGCCAGCAGTGAATATACGGGGAGGGGAAATGGCTACACCTTC. Amino acid sequence: CASSEYTGRGNGYTF.

There are many counts of this clonotype. The chain recombines TRBV5-6 with TRBJ1-2; D uncertain. Germline lookup yields CDR1 SGHDT and CDR2 YYEEEE. The CDR3 consists of 11 residues. V shed 3 bases and J shed 9 bases, with 9 bases lying between them. The CDR3 protein is CASSSVRRYTF. CDR3 DNA sequence: TGTGCCAGCAGCTCGGTTCGTCGCTACACCTTC.

V is TRBV20-1 and J is TRBJ2-2; D gene ambiguous. CDR3 size: 15 residues. Looked up from germline, CDR1 is DFQATT and CDR2 is SNEGSKA (reference sequence). Trimming removed 2 bases from V and 1 base from J, with 11 bases in between. Written as DNA, the CDR3 is TGCAGTGCTAGATCACTCACGCTGAACACCGGGGAGCTGTTTTTT. This encodes CSARSLTLNTGELFF.

On this clonotype: Being one base from a much bigger clone, this may be a read error. The chain links TRBV29-1 to TRBJ2-2; no clear D. V was trimmed by 0 bases and J by 1 base, leaving 3 bases between them. Per germline, CDR1 SQVTM and CDR2 ANQGSEA. The CDR3 extends over 13 amino acids. CDR3 nucleotide sequence: TGCAGCGTTGAAGAGGGGAACACCGGGGAGCTGTTTTTT. The encoded protein is CSVEEGNTGELFF.